This T cell receptor beta chain was identified during a study of post-analysis software for immune sequencing data. Points from the study as a whole: Controls had lower frequencies than patients of four or five TRBV segments, which included TRBV5-6, TRBV5-1 and TRBV20-1. When compared against controls, multiple sclerosis patients showed significantly lower normalized Chao1 diversity. The authors found that F measure strongly co-clustered same-batch samples.

Germline loops: CDR1 SGHKS, CDR2 YYEKEE (reference sequence). The CDR3 consists of 14 residues. Trimming shortened V by 2 bases and J by 0 bases, and 9 bases separated the two germline ends. TCR beta libraries were prepared from cDNA with unique molecular identifiers. TCRdb passed the PCR reads through MiXCR, listing each CDR3 protein once. This table has hundreds of thousands of distinct CDR3 sequences, under 55% appearing once. Points on this clonotype: Its cognate antigen is unknown.

The chain has TRBV5-5 and TRBJ2-7, with a weak D call TRBD2 (5 bases). The sample comprised blood. This clonotype was obtained from a girl aged 5 to 17 with multiple sclerosis. This chain's CDR3 is CASSFTRNSYEQYF. In DNA form, the CDR3 reads TGTGCCAGCAGCTTTACTAGGAACTCCTACGAGCAGTACTTC.